The 21 T cell receptor beta chains given below trace back to one sample, sequenced in a study of shared clonotypes between healthy human individuals (TCRdb year 2020). Library creation used the immunoSEQ multiplex PCR assay. TCRdb holds this immuneACCESS table with in-frame rearrangements only. Some clones are missing; in checked studies, unresolved V genes explain under half, and the rest has no known cause. The sample table shows 650,000 to 700,000 clones, and less than 95% are seen once. The ten top clones hold 34% of the sample. Material: memory CD8+ T cells from PBMCs. The label giving this sample's cell subset or site can be read as: CD45RO+ cells pooled with CCR7-negative TemRA cells. All receptors derive from a man aged 18-30 years in good health. Some clones in this sample may be carry-over from other donors' samples.

In its sample, this clone was seen a few times. This chain joins TRBV19 and TRBJ1-1; D unclear. V was cut by 4 bases and J by 5 bases, with 5 bases left in between. CDR1 and CDR2 (germline): LNHDA, SQIVND (reference sequence). The CDR3 has 11 amino acids. The CDR3 region has the DNA TGTGCCAGTAGTAGGGTGACTGAAGCTTTCTTT. Translating gives CASSRVTEAFF.

This chain connects TRBV11-2 to TRBJ2-2; 11 nucleotides match TRBD2. This CDR3 comprises 17 residues. The V and J ends lost 0 bases and 4 bases, in that order; junction bases with no gene match: 4. Germline CDR1 is SGHAT and CDR2 is FQNNGV. This CDR3 reads CASSLELAGGVTGELFF. The CDR3 coding sequence is TGTGCCAGCAGCTTAGAGTTAGCGGGAGGGGTCACCGGGGAGCTGTTTTTT.

The rearrangement uses TRBV19 and TRBJ2-1; 11 nucleotides agree with TRBD2. The CDR3 extends over 15 amino acids. V shed 4 bases, J shed 7 bases, and the junction held 6 bases outside the gene matches. Germline V gene sequence: CDR1 LNHDA, CDR2 SQIVND (reference sequence). In DNA, the CDR3 is TGTGCCAGTAGTAGTACTAGCGGGAGAAGGAATGAGCAGTTCTTC. This codes for CASSSTSGRRNEQFF.

This chain connects TRBV5-1 to TRBJ2-5; no clear D. CDR1 is SGHRS, CDR2 YFSETQ, per germline. With 1 base removed from V and 4 bases from J, the gap between germline ends came to 11 bases. The CDR3 covers 14 residues. CDR3 nucleotide sequence: TGCGCCAGCAGCTTGTGGGGTTTAGGAGAGACCCAGTACTTC. Translated, it gives CASSLWGLGETQYF. Together with reference TRBV5-1 and TRBJ2-5, the CDR3 gives the full variable domain: KAGVTQTPRYLIKTRGQQVTLSCSPISGHRSVSWYQQTPGQGLQFLFEYFSETQRNKGNFPGRFSGRQFSNSRSEMNVSTLELGDSALYLCASSLWGLGETQYFGPGTRLLVL.

The rearrangement uses TRBV5-6 and TRBJ2-1, with 8 bases aligning to TRBD2. This CDR3 spans 14 amino acids. Per germline, CDR1 SGHDT and CDR2 YYEEEE. Losses at the gene ends were 7 bases for V and 3 bases for J; bases not matched to a gene: 6. The DNA for the CDR3 is TGTGCCAGCCATCTAGCGGGCCTCTACAATGAGCAGTTCTTC. The encoded protein is CASHLAGLYNEQFF.

The chain couples TRBV19 to TRBJ1-5; D might be TRBD1 (5 bases). Trimming shortened V by 6 bases and J by 0 bases, and 12 bases separated the two germline ends. Germline V gene lookup returns CDR1 LNHDA and CDR2 SQIVND (reference sequence). This CDR3 is built from 15 residues. The CDR3 DNA reads as TGTGCCAGTAGAGGCAGGGTGGGTAGCAATCAGCCCCAGCATTTT. Translating gives CASRGRVGSNQPQHF.

The chain employs TRBV27 and TRBJ2-1; D is unresolved. Germline V gives CDR1 MNHEY, CDR2 SMNVEV (reference sequence). With 5 bases removed from V and 6 bases from J, the gap between germline ends came to 11 bases. CDR3 size: 13 residues. The CDR3 here is CASSLAWLNEQFF. The CDR3 DNA reads TGTGCCAGCAGTCTGGCCTGGCTCAATGAGCAGTTCTTC.

The J gene is TRBJ2-4, the V gene TRBV28; tentatively, D is TRBD1 or TRBD2 (5 bases each). Trimming pared 6 bases from V and 3 bases from J, leaving 18 bases between. The V gene's germline CDR1 is MDHEN and CDR2 SYDVKM. This CDR3 has 16 amino acids. The CDR3 region is CASRDRDEGHKNIQYF. In nucleotides, the CDR3 is TGTGCCAGCAGGGATCGCGACGAGGGGCACAAAAACATTCAGTACTTC.

This clone was detected once. The chain recombines TRBV28 with TRBJ1-4; D gene ambiguous. Trimming removed 8 bases from V and 4 bases from J, with 14 bases in between. Germline V gene sequence: CDR1 MDHEN, CDR2 SYDVKM. The CDR3 sequence is 14 residues long. Here the CDR3 DNA reads TGTGCCAGCCGGCTTGGACGGAGTAATGAAAAACTGTTTTTT. The encoded protein is CASRLGRSNEKLFF. Using reference TRBV28 and TRBJ1-4 for the parts outside the CDR3, the full variable domain is DVKVTQSSRYLVKRTGEKVFLECVQDMDHENMFWYRQDPGLGLRLIYFSYDVKMKEKGDIPEGYSVSREKKERFSLILESASTNQTSMYLCASRLGRSNEKLFFGSGTQLSVL.

V and J are TRBV27 and TRBJ2-3, with 13 bases fitting TRBD2. Germline V CDR1 and CDR2: MNHEY, SMNVEV (reference sequence). J gave up 2 bases and V 3 bases, and 2 bases lay outside the gene matches. This CDR3 has 16 residues. The CDR3 nucleotides are TGTGCCAGCAGTTTGGGACTAGCGGGACACACAGATACGCAGTATTTT. Translating it yields CASSLGLAGHTDTQYF.

The chain couples TRBV5-1 to TRBJ2-7, with a tentative D call TRBD1 (6 bases). Germline values: CDR1 SGHRS, CDR2 YFSETQ. The CDR3 extends over 15 amino acids. V was trimmed by 4 bases and J by 2 bases, leaving 16 bases between them. The CDR3 protein is CASSPGRGPTYEQYF. The CDR3 region has the DNA TGCGCCAGCAGCCCTGGCAGGGGCCCTACCTACGAGCAGTACTTC.

The chain employs TRBV25-1 and TRBJ2-7; D is perhaps TRBD1 (5 bases). CDR3 length: 14 amino acids. The V gene's germline CDR1 is MGHDK and CDR2 SYGVNS. Between the trimmed V and J ends, which lost 5 bases and 6 bases, there was a span of 17 bases. The CDR3 DNA follows: TGTGCCAGCAGTCCCAATCCCGACAGAAGCGAGCAGTACTTC. Translation: CASSPNPDRSEQYF.

The chain employs TRBV27 and TRBJ2-7; either TRBD1 or TRBD2 may supply D (5 bases each). Germline CDR1 reads MNHEY; CDR2 reads SMNVEV (reference sequence). V lost 2 bases to trimming and J lost 2 bases, with 10 bases between them. There are 14 residues in the CDR3. The CDR3 nucleotides read TGTGCCAGCAGTTTACGGGACCAGACCTACGAGCAGTACTTC. Translating it yields CASSLRDQTYEQYF.

J is TRBJ2-7 and V is TRBV7-9; D gene unclear. This CDR3 spans 16 amino acids. The V end lost 1 base, the J end lost 0 bases, and 13 bases lay between the germline ends. CDR1 is SEHNR and CDR2 is FQNEAQ in the germline V gene (reference sequence). The DNA for the CDR3 is TGTGCCAGCAGCTTAGGATCAGGACCTAGCTCCTACGAGCAGTACTTC. Its protein product is CASSLGSGPSSYEQYF. Full variable domain (rest looked up from reference TRBV7-9 and TRBJ2-7): DTGVSQNPRHKITKRGQNVTFRCDPISEHNRLYWYRQTLGQGPEFLTYFQNEAQLEKSRLLSDRFSAERPKGSFSTLEIQRTEQGDSAMYLCASSLGSGPSSYEQYFGPGTRLTVT.

This sequence joins TRBV6-6 and TRBJ2-2; TRBD1 or TRBD2 may be the D gene (5 bases each). The CDR3 is made up of 16 amino acids. Per the germline V gene, CDR1 is MNHNY and CDR2 is SVGAGI (reference sequence). V lost 6 bases and J lost 0, with 14 bases in between. The CDR3 loop reads CASRLPGAANTGELFF. CDR3 in DNA: TGTGCCAGCAGACTCCCCGGGGCAGCGAACACCGGGGAGCTGTTTTTT.

This clone has only a few counts. Other nucleotide sequences from this sample produce the same CDR3. V gene TRBV4-1 combines with J gene TRBJ1-1; D not certain. Germline assignment: CDR1 MGHRA and CDR2 YSYEKL. This CDR3 has 13 amino acids. V gave up 1 base and J gave up 5 bases, with 8 bases separating them. The CDR3 reads CASSQVGGTEAFF. The CDR3 region has the DNA TGCGCCAGCAGCCAAGTCGGAGGGACTGAAGCTTTCTTT.

The rearrangement links TRBV2 to TRBJ2-3, with D perhaps assigned TRBD1 or TRBD2 (5 bases each). This CDR3 region has 16 residues. V dropped 7 bases and J dropped 2 bases, with 19 bases sitting between them. Germline V gene sequence: CDR1 SNHLY, CDR2 FYNNEI. The CDR3 DNA follows: TGTGCCAGCATGATAGGGACCCTAAGAATCACAGATACGCAGTATTTT. Translating it yields CASMIGTLRITDTQYF.

V and J are TRBV27 and TRBJ2-7; TRBD2 aligns across 10 bases. The CDR3 sequence is 15 residues long. V gave up 4 bases and J gave up 5 bases; unmatched junction bases: 8. Germline V gene lookup returns CDR1 MNHEY and CDR2 SMNVEV (reference sequence). The CDR3 DNA is TGTGCCAGCAGTTCCCCAGCGGGAGGGCGCAACGAGCAGTACTTC. This sequence encodes CASSSPAGGRNEQYF.

This clone was recorded only once. This chain joins TRBV7-9 and TRBJ2-5; TRBD2 matches 10 bases. J was trimmed by 3 bases and V by 7 bases; bases with no gene match: 5. CDR1 and CDR2 (germline): SEHNR, FQNEAQ (reference sequence). This CDR3 has 14 residues. The CDR3 DNA follows: TGTGCCAGCAACCCTAGCGGGAGAGAAGAGACCCAGTACTTC. Its translation is CASNPSGREETQYF.

Here the CDR3 DNA reads TGTGCCAGCAGCTTAGGCAACGAGCAGTACTTC. This codes for CASSLGNEQYF. The rearrangement joins TRBV11-2 to TRBJ2-7; no reliable D call. Germline CDR1 and CDR2: SGHAT and FQNNGV. This CDR3 contains 11 residues. V was cut by 1 base and J by 5 bases, with 3 bases left in between.

This clone was detected many times. This chain connects TRBV7-8 to TRBJ2-1; 10 bases fit TRBD2. Germline CDR1 is SGHVS and CDR2 is FQNEAQ. V was pared by 3 bases and J by 7 bases, with 18 bases of the junction left unmatched. This CDR3 has 19 amino acids. The CDR3 DNA reads TGTGCCAGCAGCTTCCCCTTATCTAGCGGGAGTTCAAGCTGGAATGAGCAGTTCTTC. This sequence encodes CASSFPLSSGSSSWNEQFF.